This T cell receptor beta chain is drawn from a study of a mutant IDH1 vaccine in newly diagnosed glioma. As for the study in general: Patients had eight vaccinations, in weeks 1, 3, 5, 7, 11, 15, 19 and 23. Of treated patients, approximately 62% were men and roughly 38% women, averaging 40.4 years. Patients had received radiotherapy, temozolomide, or both previously, most receiving both.

Trimming left V 0 bases short and J 1 base short, with 18 bases between. The length of the CDR3 is 17 residues. Germline V gene data show CDR1 as SQVTM and CDR2 as ANQGSEA. With respect to this clone: What it binds is unknown.

Time point here: week 23, last vaccination. Topical imiquimod was applied with each vaccine dose, which held 300 ug of mutant IDH1 20-mer peptide. The data were produced by immunoSEQ multiplex PCR, yet TCRdb's version contains in-frame clones alone and is incomplete. Among around 41,000 clones listed, 60% to 85% were seen once. The sample in question was PBMCs, obtained from a glioma patient whose treatment included an IDH1 peptide vaccine. This receptor was identified in a woman aged 40 to 50 with glioma. Some clones in this sample may be carry-over from other donors' samples. This chain joins TRBV29-1 and TRBJ1-1; D ambiguous. CDR3 coding DNA: TGCAGCGTTGAAGACCCCGGGTGGGAGCGGAAGAACACTGAAGCTTTCTTT. This encodes CSVEDPGWERKNTEAFF.